What follows are 15 T cell receptor beta chains derived from one specimen sequenced in a study of T cells in Graves' hyperthyroidism and ophthalmopathy. The source material, RNA transcripts, was used to amplify TCR beta CDR3 regions. An initial round of RT-PCR targeting the TCR CDR3 relied on the HTBI primer set. MiXCR, run by TCRdb on the multiplex PCR reads, gives a single entry per CDR3 protein. The top ten clones hold around a quarter of a sample with 30,000 to 35,000 distinct CDR3 sequences, 40% to 65% of them seen once. The sample comprised blood. The receptors stem from a woman aged 35 to 49 with Graves' ophthalmopathy.

This clonotype appeared many times. The chain is built from TRBV12-3 or TRBV12-4 and TRBJ2-5; no firm D call. Trimming took 5 bases from V and 4 from J, leaving 11 bases between them. This CDR3 is 13 amino acids long. The CDR3 spells CASSGIGGETQYF. CDR3 nucleotide sequence: TGTGCCAGCAGTGGGATTGGCGGAGAGACCCAGTACTTC.

This clonotype was observed many times. This chain joins TRBV12-5 and TRBJ1-1; D possibly corresponds to TRBD1 (5 bases). The CDR3 extends over 11 amino acids. V gave up 6 bases and J gave up 5 bases, with 7 bases separating them. Germline loops: CDR1 LGHNT, CDR2 FRNRAP. The CDR3 nucleotides are TGTGCTAGTGGGCAGGGAACTGAAGCTTTCTTT. Translating gives CASGQGTEAFF.

The chain combines TRBV7-9 with TRBJ2-5, with D perhaps TRBD2 (6 bases). The V gene's germline CDR1 is SEHNR and CDR2 FQNEAQ (reference sequence). CDR3 size: 15 residues. Trimming removed 5 bases from V and 1 base from J, with 14 bases in between. The CDR3 DNA sequence: TGTGCCAGCAGCCTTACAGCGGGCGGCCAAGAGACCCAGTACTTC. Protein: CASSLTAGGQETQYF.

This clonotype turned up a few times. A much larger clone is a single base away; this may be a read error. Here the CDR3 omits its conserved ending phenylalanine or tryptophan, so a read error is the likely source. The chain joins TRBV7-9 to TRBJ2-3; D ambiguous. There are 12 residues in the CDR3. Trimming cost V 6 bases and J 4 bases, with 8 bases left between them. The germline V gene has CDR1 SEHNR and CDR2 FQNEAQ (reference sequence). The CDR3 loop is CASSRFSDTQYL. The CDR3 bases are TGTGCCAGCAGTCGCTTCTCAGATACGCAGTATCTT.

This chain uses TRBV29-1 with TRBJ1-2; 9 positions agree with TRBD1. The CDR3 sequence is 15 residues long. With 3 bases clipped from V and 3 bases from J, the junction kept 8 bases outside the gene matches. Germline-derived CDR1 and CDR2 are SQVTM and ANQGSEA. Written as DNA, the CDR3 is TGCAGCGTTGACGGAGGACAGGGGAAGCACTATGGCTACACCTTC. Translation: CSVDGGQGKHYGYTF.

By sample fraction, this clonotype is medium-sized. J is TRBJ2-6 and V is TRBV19, with D perhaps matching TRBD1 (7 bases). Germline CDR1 LNHDA, CDR2 SQIVND (reference sequence). Between the trimmed V and J ends, which lost 11 bases and 7 bases, there was a span of 15 bases. The CDR3 is 13 residues long. The CDR3 loop reads CAGGDSFANVLTF. The CDR3 DNA sequence: TGTGCCGGCGGGGACAGCTTCGCCAACGTCCTGACTTTC.

Details on this clonotype: An end of the junction differs from the germline gene, which may be a read error. V and J are TRBV6-5 and TRBJ1-1; D is undetermined. Looked up from germline, CDR1 is MNHEY and CDR2 is SVGAGI. The CDR3 loop spans 14 amino acids. CDR3 protein: CASSYLRVYGEASF. The CDR3, as DNA: TGTGCCAGCAGTTACTTGCGGGTATACGGTGAAGCTTCCTTT.

V and J are TRBV4-3 and TRBJ1-5; TRBD1 is a possible D gene (5 bases). This CDR3 is 15 amino acids long. Trimming cost V 5 bases and J 2 bases, with 13 bases left between them. Germline CDR1 reads LGHNA; CDR2 reads YSLEER. The CDR3 region has the DNA TGCGCCAGCAGCTTGGACACACTCGGCAATCAGCCCCAGCATTTT. Residues: CASSLDTLGNQPQHF.

The gene calls are TRBV13 and TRBJ1-5; D is unclear. In germline, CDR1 is PRHDT, CDR2 FYEKMQ (reference sequence). This CDR3 contains 15 residues. V lost 1 base to trimming and J lost 0 bases, with 7 bases between them. CDR3: CASSLDAPSNQPQHF. For the CDR3, the DNA is TGTGCCAGCAGCTTAGATGCACCTAGCAATCAGCCCCAGCATTTT.

Of note for this clonotype: At one end, the junction sequence differs from germline, possibly due to a read error. The V call is TRBV5-6, the J call TRBJ2-1; D is undetermined. Germline values: CDR1 SGHDT, CDR2 YYEEEE. The CDR3 is 12 residues long. CDR3 sequence: CAGSHSYNEQFF. CDR3 bases: TGCGCCGGCAGCCACAGTTACAATGAGCAGTTCTTC.

Many counts were recorded for this clonotype. This chain connects TRBV4-1 to TRBJ2-2; 9 nucleotides line up with TRBD1. The J segment lost 6 bases and the V segment lost 3 bases, leaving 8 bases of the junction unmatched. Germline V CDR1 and CDR2: MGHRA, YSYEKL. The CDR3 covers 16 residues. CDR3 protein: CASSQFRDRGSGELFF. In DNA, the CDR3 is TGCGCCAGCAGCCAGTTTAGAGACAGGGGGTCCGGGGAGCTGTTTTTT.

This clonotype was observed many times. The V and J genes are TRBV2 and TRBJ2-3; D gene uncertain. Per the germline V gene, CDR1 is SNHLY and CDR2 is FYNNEI. V was trimmed by 5 bases and J by 6 bases, leaving 6 bases between them. CDR3 size: 11 residues. The CDR3 region is CASSIRDTQYF. Here the CDR3 DNA reads TGTGCCAGCAGTATCAGGGATACGCAGTATTTT.

The chain links TRBV6-1 to TRBJ2-6; maybe TRBD2 (6 bases). The CDR3 is 17 amino acids. CDR1 and CDR2 from the germline V gene are MNHNS and SASEGT. Trimming removed 1 base from V and 0 bases from J, with 10 bases in between. The chain's CDR3 is CASSEDWRGSGANVLTF. CDR3 nucleotides: TGTGCCAGCAGTGAAGATTGGCGGGGCTCTGGGGCCAACGTCCTGACTTTC.

This clonotype was counted ten times or more. The V and J genes are TRBV6-1 and TRBJ1-5; 8 bases match TRBD1. Germline CDR1 reads MNHNS; CDR2 reads SASEGT. The CDR3 is made up of 14 amino acids. V dropped 7 bases and J dropped 6; count of bases not matched to a gene: 8. The CDR3 sequence: CASKGTGESQPQHF. Here the CDR3 DNA reads TGTGCCAGCAAAGGGACAGGTGAGAGTCAGCCCCAGCATTTT.

The V gene is TRBV14, the J gene TRBJ2-5; D is possibly TRBD2 (6 bases). CDR1 is SGHDN, CDR2 FVKESK, per germline. The CDR3 has 14 residues. Trimming took 0 bases from V and 5 from J, leaving 10 bases between them. The CDR3: CASSQEAGRETQYF. Here the CDR3 DNA reads TGTGCCAGCAGCCAAGAAGCAGGGAGGGAGACCCAGTACTTC.